The clone carrying this T cell receptor (beta chain) showed up just a few times. This entry is derived from a study of T-cell reconstitution after alpha-beta-depleted transplantation in children. Unique molecular identifiers were incorporated when the TCRbeta library was constructed. MiXCR was run by TCRdb on the PCR reads, yielding one entry per CDR3 protein. The top ten hold around 2.4% of the sample, which has about 500,000 distinct CDR3 sequences, approximately 30% seen once. The CDR3 consists of 17 residues. Germline V gene data show CDR1 as SGHVS and CDR2 as FNYEAQ. The V and J ends lost 2 bases and 3 bases respectively, with 14 bases between them.

This sequence joins TRBV7-6 and TRBJ2-6; D is perhaps TRBD1 (5 bases). This receptor was obtained from a human donor who donated a stem cell graft to a child with aplastic anemia. Material: PBMCs from the stem cell graft donor, obtained from the stem cell graft. The DNA of the CDR3 is TGTGCCAGCAGCTTAACCCGCCCCCAGGGTGGGGCCAACGTCCTGACTTTC. Translating gives CASSLTRPQGGANVLTF.